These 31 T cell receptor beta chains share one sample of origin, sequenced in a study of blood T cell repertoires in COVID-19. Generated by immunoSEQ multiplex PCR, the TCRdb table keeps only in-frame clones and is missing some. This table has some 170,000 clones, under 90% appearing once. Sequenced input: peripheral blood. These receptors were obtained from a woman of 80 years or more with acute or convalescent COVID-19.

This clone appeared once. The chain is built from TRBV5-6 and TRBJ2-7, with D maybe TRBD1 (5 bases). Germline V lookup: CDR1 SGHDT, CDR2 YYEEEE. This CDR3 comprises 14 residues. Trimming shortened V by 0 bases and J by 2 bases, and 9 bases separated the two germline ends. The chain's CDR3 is CASSLVEQAYEQYF. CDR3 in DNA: TGTGCCAGCAGCTTGGTTGAACAGGCCTACGAGCAGTACTTC. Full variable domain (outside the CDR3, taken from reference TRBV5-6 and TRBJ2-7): DAGVTQSPTHLIKTRGQQVTLRCSPKSGHDTVSWYQQALGQGPQFIFQYYEEEERQRGNFPDRFSGHQFPNYSSELNVNALLLGDSALYLCASSLVEQAYEQYFGPGTRLTVT.

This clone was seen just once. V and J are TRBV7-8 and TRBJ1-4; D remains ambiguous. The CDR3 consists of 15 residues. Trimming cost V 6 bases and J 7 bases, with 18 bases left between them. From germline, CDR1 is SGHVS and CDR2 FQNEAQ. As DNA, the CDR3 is TGTGCCAGCAGAAGACTACCGGAGACGTCTGAAAAACTGTTTTTT. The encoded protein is CASRRLPETSEKLFF.

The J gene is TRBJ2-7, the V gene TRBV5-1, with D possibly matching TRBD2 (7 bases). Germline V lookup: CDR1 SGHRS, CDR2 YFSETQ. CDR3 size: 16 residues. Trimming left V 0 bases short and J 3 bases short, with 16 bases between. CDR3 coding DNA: TGCGCCAGCAGCTTGGAAAGTCGCGGGGGCCACTACGAGCAGTACTTC. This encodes CASSLESRGGHYEQYF.

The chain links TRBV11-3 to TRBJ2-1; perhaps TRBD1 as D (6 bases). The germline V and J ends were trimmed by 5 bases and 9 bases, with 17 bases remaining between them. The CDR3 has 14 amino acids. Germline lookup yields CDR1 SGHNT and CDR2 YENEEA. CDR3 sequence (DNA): TGTGCCAGCAGCCCTCCCCCGGGACACGGTGAGCAGTTCTTC. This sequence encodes CASSPPPGHGEQFF.

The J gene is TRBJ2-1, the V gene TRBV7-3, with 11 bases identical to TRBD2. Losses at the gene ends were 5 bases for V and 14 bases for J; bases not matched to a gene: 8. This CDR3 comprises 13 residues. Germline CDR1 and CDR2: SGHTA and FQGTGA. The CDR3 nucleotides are TGTGCCAGCAGCCTTGATAGCGGGGGGGCAAAGTTCTTC. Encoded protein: CASSLDSGGAKFF.

The DNA for the CDR3 is TGTGCCAGCTCGACAGGGACTGGCTACACCTTC. Protein product: CASSTGTGYTF. This chain links TRBV6-5 with TRBJ1-2; 7 bases agree with TRBD1. The CDR3 has 11 amino acids. V was pared by 8 bases and J by 7 bases, with 4 bases of the junction left unmatched. CDR1 and CDR2 (germline): MNHEY, SVGAGI.

The DNA of the CDR3 is TGTGCCATTGGGACTAGCGGGAGATTTTCCTCCTACGAGCAGTACTTC. Translated, it gives CAIGTSGRFSSYEQYF. The chain recombines TRBV10-3 with TRBJ2-7, with TRBD2 matching over 14 bases. The length of the CDR3 is 16 residues. J was trimmed by 0 bases and V by 9 bases; bases with no gene match: 7. The germline V gene encodes CDR1 ENHRY and CDR2 SYGVKD.

The CDR3 DNA follows: TGTGCCAGCAGCAACCTACGATTGAACACTGAAGCTTTCTTT. Protein: CASSNLRLNTEAFF. The chain carries TRBV5-4 and TRBJ1-1; D ambiguous. Looked up from germline, CDR1 is SGHNT and CDR2 is YYREEE (reference sequence). V was shortened by 4 bases and J by 0 bases, with 10 bases between the two germline ends. The CDR3 runs to 14 residues.

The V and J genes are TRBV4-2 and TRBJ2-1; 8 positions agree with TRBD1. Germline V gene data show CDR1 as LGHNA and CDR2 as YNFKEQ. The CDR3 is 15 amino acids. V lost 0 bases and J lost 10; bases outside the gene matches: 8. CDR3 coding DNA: TGTGCCAGCAGCCAAGAATCGACAGGGGCTCGCGAGCAGTTCTTC. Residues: CASSQESTGAREQFF.

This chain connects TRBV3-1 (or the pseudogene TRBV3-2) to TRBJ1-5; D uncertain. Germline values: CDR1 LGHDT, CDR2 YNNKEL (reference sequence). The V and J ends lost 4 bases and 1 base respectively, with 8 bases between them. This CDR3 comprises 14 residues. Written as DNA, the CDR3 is TGTGCCAGCAGCCCCTCGGGGAGCAATCAGCCCCAGCATTTT. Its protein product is CASSPSGSNQPQHF.

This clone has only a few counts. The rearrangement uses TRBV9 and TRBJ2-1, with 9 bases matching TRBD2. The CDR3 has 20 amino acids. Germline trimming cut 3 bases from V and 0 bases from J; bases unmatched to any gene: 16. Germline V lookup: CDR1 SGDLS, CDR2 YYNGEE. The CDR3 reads CASSASPRGLAGISYNEQFF. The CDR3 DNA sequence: TGTGCCAGCAGCGCAAGCCCCCGTGGGCTAGCGGGAATCTCCTACAATGAGCAGTTCTTC.

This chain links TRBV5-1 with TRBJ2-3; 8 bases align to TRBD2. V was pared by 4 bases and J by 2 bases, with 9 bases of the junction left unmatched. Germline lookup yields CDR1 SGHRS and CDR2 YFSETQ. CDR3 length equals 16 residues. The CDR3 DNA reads TGCGCCAGCAGCCCGGGGGTAGCGGGGTCCACAGATACGCAGTATTTT. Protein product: CASSPGVAGSTDTQYF.

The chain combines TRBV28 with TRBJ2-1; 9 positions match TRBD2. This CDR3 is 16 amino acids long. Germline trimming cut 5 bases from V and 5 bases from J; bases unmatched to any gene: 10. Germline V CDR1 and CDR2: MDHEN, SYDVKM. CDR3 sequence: CASSPSRSGRHNEQFF. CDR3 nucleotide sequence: TGTGCCAGCAGTCCCAGCCGTAGCGGGAGACACAATGAGCAGTTCTTC.

The CDR3 region has the DNA TGTGCCAGCAGCCAACACATGGACACTTCTTCACCCCTCCACTTT. Residues: CASSQHMDTSSPLHF. The chain employs TRBV4-2 and TRBJ1-6; TRBD1 is a possible D gene (5 bases). Germline lookup yields CDR1 LGHNA and CDR2 YNFKEQ. V gave up 2 bases and J gave up 9 bases, with 14 bases separating them. The CDR3 has 15 amino acids.

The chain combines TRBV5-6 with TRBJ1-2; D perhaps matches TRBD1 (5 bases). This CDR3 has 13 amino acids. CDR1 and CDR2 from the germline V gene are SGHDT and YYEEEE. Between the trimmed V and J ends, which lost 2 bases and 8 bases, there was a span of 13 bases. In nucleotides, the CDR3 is TGTGCCAGCAGCTTTTGGGGGGGAAGCGGCTACACCTTC. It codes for CASSFWGGSGYTF.

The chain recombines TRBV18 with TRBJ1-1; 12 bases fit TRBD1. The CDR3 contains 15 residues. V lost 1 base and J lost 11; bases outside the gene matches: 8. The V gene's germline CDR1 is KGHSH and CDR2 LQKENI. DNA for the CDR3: TGTGCCAGCTCACCACAGGGACAGGGGGCCCCGGGGGCTTTCTTT. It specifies CASSPQGQGAPGAFF.

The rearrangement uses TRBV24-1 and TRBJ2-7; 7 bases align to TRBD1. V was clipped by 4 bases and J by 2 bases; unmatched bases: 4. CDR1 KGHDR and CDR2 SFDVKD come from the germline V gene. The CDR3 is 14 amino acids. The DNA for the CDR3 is TGTGCCACCAGTGACCTTGACAGGGCCTACGAGCAGTACTTC. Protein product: CATSDLDRAYEQYF.

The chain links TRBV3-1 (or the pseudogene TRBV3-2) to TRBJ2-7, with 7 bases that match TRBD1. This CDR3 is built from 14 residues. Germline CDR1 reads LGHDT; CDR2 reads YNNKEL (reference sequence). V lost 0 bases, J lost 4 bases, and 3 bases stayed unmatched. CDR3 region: CASSQDRGLYEQYF. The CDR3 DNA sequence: TGTGCCAGCAGCCAAGATAGGGGGCTGTACGAGCAGTACTTC.

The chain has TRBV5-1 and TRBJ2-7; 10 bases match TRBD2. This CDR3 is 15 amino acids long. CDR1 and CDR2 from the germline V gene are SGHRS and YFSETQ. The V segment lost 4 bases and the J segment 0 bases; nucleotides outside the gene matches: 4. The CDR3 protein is CASSPTSGYSYEQYF. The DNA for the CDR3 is TGCGCCAGCAGCCCGACTAGCGGGTACTCCTACGAGCAGTACTTC.

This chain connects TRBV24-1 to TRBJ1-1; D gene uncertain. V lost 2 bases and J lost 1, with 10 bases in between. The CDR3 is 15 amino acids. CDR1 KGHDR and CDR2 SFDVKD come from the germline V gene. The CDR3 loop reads CATSDSGEGNTEAFF. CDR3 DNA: TGTGCCACCAGTGATTCTGGGGAGGGGAACACTGAAGCTTTCTTT.

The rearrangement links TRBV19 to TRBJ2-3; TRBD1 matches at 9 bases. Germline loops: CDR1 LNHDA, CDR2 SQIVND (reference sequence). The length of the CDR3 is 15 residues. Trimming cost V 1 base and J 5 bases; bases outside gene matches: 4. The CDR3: CASSIVWTGVDTQYF. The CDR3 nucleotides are TGTGCCAGTAGTATAGTTTGGACAGGGGTAGATACGCAGTATTTT. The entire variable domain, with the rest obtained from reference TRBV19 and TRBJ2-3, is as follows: DGGITQSPKYLFRKEGQNVTLSCEQNLNHDAMYWYRQDPGQGLRLIYYSQIVNDFQKGDIAEGYSVSREKKESFPLTVTSAQKNPTAFYLCASSIVWTGVDTQYFGPGTRLTVL.

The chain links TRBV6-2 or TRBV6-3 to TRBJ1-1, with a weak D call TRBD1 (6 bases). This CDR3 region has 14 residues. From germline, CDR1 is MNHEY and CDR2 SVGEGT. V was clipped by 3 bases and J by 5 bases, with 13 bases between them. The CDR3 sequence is CASSYGGAETEAFF. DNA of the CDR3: TGTGCCAGCAGTTATGGGGGCGCAGAGACTGAAGCTTTCTTT.

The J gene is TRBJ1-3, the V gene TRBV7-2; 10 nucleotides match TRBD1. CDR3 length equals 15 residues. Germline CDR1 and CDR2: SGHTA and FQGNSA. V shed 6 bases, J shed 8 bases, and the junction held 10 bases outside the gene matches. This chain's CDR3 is CASSPTGTGVDTIYF. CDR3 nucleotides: TGTGCCAGCAGTCCCACCGGGACAGGGGTGGACACCATATATTTT.

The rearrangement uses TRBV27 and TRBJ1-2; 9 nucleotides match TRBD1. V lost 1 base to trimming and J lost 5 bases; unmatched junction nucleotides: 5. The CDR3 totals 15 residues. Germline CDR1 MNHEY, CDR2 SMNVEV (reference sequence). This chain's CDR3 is CASSLWGTGSYGYTF. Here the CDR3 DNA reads TGTGCCAGCAGTTTATGGGGGACAGGGAGTTATGGCTACACCTTC.

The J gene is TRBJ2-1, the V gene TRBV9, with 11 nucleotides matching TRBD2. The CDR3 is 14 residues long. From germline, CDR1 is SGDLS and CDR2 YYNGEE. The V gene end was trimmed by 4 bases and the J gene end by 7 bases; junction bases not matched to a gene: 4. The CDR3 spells CASSKLAGVNEQFF. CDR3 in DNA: TGTGCCAGCAGCAAACTAGCGGGAGTTAATGAGCAGTTCTTC. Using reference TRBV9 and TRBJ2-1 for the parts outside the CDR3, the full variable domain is DSGVTQTPKHLITATGQRVTLRCSPRSGDLSVYWYQQSLDQGLQFLIQYYNGEERAKGNILERFSAQQFPDLHSELNLSSLELGDSALYFCASSKLAGVNEQFFGPGTRLTVL.

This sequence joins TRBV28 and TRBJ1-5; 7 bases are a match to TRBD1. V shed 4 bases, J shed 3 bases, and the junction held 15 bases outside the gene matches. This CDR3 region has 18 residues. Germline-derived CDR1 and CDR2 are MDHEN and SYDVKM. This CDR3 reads CASSSAGTALTLNQPQHF. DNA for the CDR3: TGTGCCAGCAGTTCCGCCGGGACAGCCCTTACCCTCAATCAGCCCCAGCATTTT.

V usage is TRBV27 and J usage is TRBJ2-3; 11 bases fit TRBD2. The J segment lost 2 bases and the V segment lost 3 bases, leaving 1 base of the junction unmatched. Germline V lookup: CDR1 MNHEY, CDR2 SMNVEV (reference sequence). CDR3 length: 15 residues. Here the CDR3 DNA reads TGTGCCAGCAGTTTTAGCGGGGGGGACACAGATACGCAGTATTTT. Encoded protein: CASSFSGGDTDTQYF.

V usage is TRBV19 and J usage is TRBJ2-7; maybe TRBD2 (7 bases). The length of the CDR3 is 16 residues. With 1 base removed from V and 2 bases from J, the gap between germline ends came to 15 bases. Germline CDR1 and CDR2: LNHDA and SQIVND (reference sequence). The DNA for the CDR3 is TGTGCCAGTAGTATAGGGGGCGGGGGCCCAACCTACGAGCAGTACTTC. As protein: CASSIGGGGPTYEQYF. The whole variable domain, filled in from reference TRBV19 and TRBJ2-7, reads DGGITQSPKYLFRKEGQNVTLSCEQNLNHDAMYWYRQDPGQGLRLIYYSQIVNDFQKGDIAEGYSVSREKKESFPLTVTSAQKNPTAFYLCASSIGGGGPTYEQYFGPGTRLTVT.

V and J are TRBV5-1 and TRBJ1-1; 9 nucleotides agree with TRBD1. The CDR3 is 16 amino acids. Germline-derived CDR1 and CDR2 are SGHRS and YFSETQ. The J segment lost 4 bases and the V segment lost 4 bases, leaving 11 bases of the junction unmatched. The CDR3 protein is CASSTFPGQGGTEAFF. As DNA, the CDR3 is TGCGCCAGCAGCACTTTCCCGGGACAGGGAGGCACTGAAGCTTTCTTT.

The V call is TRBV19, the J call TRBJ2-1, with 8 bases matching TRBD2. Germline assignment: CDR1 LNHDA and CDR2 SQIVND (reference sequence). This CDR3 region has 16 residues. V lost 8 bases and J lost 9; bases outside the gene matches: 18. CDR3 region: CASGGTGLGVKGEQFF. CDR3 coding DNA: TGTGCCAGTGGGGGGACGGGACTAGGGGTAAAGGGTGAGCAGTTCTTC.

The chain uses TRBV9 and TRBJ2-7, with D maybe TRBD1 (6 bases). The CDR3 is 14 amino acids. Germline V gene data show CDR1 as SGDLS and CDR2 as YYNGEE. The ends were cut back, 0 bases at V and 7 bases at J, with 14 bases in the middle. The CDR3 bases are TGTGCCAGCAGCGTAGACCAGGGGCGCGGAGAGCAGTACTTC. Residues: CASSVDQGRGEQYF.